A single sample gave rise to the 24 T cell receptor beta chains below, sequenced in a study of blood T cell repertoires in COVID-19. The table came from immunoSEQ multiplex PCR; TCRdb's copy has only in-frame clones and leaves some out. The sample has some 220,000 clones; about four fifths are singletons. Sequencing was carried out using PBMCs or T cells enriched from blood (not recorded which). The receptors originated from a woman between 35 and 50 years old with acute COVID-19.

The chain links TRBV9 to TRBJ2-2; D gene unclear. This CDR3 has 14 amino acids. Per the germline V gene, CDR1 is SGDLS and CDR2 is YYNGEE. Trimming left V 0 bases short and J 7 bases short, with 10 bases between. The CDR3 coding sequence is TGTGCCAGCAGCGTAGGAGGTTCGGGCGGGGAGCTGTTTTTT. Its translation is CASSVGGSGGELFF.

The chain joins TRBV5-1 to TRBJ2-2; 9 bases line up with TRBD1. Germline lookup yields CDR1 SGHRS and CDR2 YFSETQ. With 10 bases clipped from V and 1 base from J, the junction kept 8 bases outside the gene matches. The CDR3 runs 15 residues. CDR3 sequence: CAGRQGVENTGELFF. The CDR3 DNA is TGCGCCGGTAGACAGGGGGTGGAGAACACCGGGGAGCTGTTTTTT.

The DNA of the CDR3 is TGTGCCAGCAGCCAATACAGGGGAGGTCTTTCTGAAGCTTTCTTT. Translation: CASSQYRGGLSEAFF. This chain connects TRBV3-1 (or the pseudogene TRBV3-2) to TRBJ1-1; TRBD1 matches at 7 bases. Germline V gene lookup returns CDR1 LGHDT and CDR2 YNNKEL (reference sequence). The junction had 9 bases not matched to a gene; V was cut back by 2 bases and J by 6 bases. This CDR3 has 15 residues.

CDR3 DNA sequence: TGTGCCAGCAGCTACGGCAGGAGGACTCAAGAGACCCAGTACTTC. Protein sequence: CASSYGRRTQETQYF. This rearrangement joins TRBV3-1 (or the pseudogene TRBV3-2) to TRBJ2-5; TRBD2 is a possible D gene (5 bases). The CDR3 consists of 15 residues. Trimming removed 5 bases from V and 2 bases from J, with 15 bases in between. Germline V lookup: CDR1 LGHDT, CDR2 YNNKEL (reference sequence).

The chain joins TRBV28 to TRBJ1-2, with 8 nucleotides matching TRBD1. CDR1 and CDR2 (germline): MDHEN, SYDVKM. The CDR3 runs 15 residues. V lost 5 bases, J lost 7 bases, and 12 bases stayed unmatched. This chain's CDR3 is CASSASPQGASGYTF. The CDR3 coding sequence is TGTGCCAGCAGTGCCAGCCCGCAGGGGGCGTCTGGCTACACCTTC.

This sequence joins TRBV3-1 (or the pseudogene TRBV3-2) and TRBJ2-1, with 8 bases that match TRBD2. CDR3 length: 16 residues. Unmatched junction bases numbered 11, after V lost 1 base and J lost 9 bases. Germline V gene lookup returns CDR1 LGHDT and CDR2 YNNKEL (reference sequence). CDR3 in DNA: TGTGCCAGCAGCCAAGGTTACTCGGGGGGGGCTAGTGAGCAGTTCTTC. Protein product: CASSQGYSGGASEQFF.

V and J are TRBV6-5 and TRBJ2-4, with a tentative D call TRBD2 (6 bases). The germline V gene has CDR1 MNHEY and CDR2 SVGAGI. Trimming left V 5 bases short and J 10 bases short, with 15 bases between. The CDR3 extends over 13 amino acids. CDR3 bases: TGTGCCAGCAGTCCCGGACTGGCGGGGATTCAGTACTTC. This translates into CASSPGLAGIQYF.

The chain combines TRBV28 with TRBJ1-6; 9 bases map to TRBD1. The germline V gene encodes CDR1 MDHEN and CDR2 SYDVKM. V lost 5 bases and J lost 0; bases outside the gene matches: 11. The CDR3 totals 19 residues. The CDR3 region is CASSLPGTGTSSYNSPLHF. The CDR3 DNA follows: TGTGCCAGCAGTCTACCCGGGACAGGGACTAGCTCCTATAATTCACCCCTCCACTTT.

The CDR3 DNA sequence: TGTGCCAGCAGCCAAGACCAGACAGGGGACCAAGAGACCCAGTACTTC. Its translation: CASSQDQTGDQETQYF. This rearrangement joins TRBV4-2 to TRBJ2-5, with 8 bases that match TRBD1. Germline assignment: CDR1 LGHNA and CDR2 YNFKEQ. The CDR3 is 16 residues long. V dropped 0 bases and J dropped 0; count of bases not matched to a gene: 3.

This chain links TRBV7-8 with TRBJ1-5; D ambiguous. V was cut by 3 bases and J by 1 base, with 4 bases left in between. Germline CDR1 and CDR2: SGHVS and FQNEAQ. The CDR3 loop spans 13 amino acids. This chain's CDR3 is CASSLESNQPQHF. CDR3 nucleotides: TGTGCCAGCAGCTTGGAGAGCAATCAGCCCCAGCATTTT. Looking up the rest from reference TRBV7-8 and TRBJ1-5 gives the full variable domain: GAGVSQSPRYKVAKRGQDVALRCDPISGHVSLFWYQQALGQGPEFLTYFQNEAQLDKSGLPSDRFFAERPEGSVSTLKIQRTQQEDSAVYLCASSLESNQPQHFGDGTRLSIL.

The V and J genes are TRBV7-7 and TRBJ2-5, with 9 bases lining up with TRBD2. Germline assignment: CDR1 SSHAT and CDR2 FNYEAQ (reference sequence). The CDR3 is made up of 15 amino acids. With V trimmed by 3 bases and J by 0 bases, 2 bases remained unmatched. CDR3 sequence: CASSLTSGHQETQYF. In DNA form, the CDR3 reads TGTGCCAGCAGCTTGACTAGCGGACACCAAGAGACCCAGTACTTC.

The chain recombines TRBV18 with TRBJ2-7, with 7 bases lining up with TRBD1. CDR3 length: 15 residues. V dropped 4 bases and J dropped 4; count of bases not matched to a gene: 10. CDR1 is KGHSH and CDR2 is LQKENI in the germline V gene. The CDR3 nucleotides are TGTGCCAGCTCACTCCCGACAGGGCCGGCGTACGAGCAGTACTTC. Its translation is CASSLPTGPAYEQYF. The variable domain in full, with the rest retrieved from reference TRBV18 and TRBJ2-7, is NAGVMQNPRHLVRRRGQEARLRCSPMKGHSHVYWYRQLPEEGLKFMVYLQKENIIDESGMPKERFSAEFPKEGPSILRIQQVVRGDSAAYFCASSLPTGPAYEQYFGPGTRLTVT.

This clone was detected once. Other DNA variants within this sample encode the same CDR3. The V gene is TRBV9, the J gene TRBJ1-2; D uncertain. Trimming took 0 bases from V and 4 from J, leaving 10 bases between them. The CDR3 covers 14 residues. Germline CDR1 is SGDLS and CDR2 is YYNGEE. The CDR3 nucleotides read TGTGCCAGCAGCGTAGCAGGAGGGAGCTATGGCTACACCTTC. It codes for CASSVAGGSYGYTF.

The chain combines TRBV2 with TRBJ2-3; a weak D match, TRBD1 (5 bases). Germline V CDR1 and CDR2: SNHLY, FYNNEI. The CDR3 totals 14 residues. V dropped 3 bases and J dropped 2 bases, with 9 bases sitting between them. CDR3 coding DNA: TGTGCCAGCAGTGATGGACAAATCACAGATACGCAGTATTTT. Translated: CASSDGQITDTQYF.

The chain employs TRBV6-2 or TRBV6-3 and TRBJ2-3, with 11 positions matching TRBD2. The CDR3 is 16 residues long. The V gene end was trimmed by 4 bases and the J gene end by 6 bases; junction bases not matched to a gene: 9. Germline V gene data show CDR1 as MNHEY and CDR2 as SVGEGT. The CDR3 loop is CASSFSSGGPGDTQYF. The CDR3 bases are TGTGCCAGCAGTTTCTCTAGCGGGGGGCCAGGGGATACGCAGTATTTT.

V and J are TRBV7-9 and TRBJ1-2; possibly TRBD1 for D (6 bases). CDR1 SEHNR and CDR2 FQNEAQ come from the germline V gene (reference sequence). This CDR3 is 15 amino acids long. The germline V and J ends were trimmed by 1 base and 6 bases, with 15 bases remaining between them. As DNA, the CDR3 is TGTGCCAGCAGCTTAGGGTACAGGGAATTGGATGGCTACACCTTC. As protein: CASSLGYRELDGYTF.

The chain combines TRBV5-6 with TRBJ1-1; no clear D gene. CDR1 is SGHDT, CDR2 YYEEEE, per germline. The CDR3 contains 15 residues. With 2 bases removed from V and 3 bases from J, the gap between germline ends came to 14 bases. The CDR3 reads CASSFSGRLDTEAFF. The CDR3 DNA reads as TGTGCCAGCAGCTTCTCAGGCAGGCTCGACACTGAAGCTTTCTTT.

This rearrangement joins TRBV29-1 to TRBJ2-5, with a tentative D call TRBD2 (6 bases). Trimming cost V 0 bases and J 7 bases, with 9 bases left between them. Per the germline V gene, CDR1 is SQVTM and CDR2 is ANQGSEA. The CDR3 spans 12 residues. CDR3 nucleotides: TGCAGCGTTGAAGAGGTGGGGGGGACCCAGTACTTC. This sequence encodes CSVEEVGGTQYF.

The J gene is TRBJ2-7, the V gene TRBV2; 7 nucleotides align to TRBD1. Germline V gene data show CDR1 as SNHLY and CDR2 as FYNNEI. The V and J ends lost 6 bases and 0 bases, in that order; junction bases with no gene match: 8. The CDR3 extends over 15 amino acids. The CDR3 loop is CASSPTRDSSYEQYF. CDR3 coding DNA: TGTGCCAGCAGCCCGACCCGGGACAGCTCCTACGAGCAGTACTTC.

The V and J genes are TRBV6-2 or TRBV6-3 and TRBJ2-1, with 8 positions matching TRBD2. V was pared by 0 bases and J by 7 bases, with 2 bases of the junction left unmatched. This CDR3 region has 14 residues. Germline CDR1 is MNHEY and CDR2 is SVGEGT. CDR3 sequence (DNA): TGTGCCAGCAGTTACTCGGGACTAGAGAATGAGCAGTTCTTC. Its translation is CASSYSGLENEQFF.

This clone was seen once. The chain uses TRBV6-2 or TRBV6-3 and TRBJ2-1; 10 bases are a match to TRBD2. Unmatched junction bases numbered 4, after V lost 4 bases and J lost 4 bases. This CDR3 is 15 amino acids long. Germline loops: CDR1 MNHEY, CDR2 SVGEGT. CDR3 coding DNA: TGTGCCAGCAGTTCTGCTAGCGGGGGATACAATGAGCAGTTCTTC. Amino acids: CASSSASGGYNEQFF.

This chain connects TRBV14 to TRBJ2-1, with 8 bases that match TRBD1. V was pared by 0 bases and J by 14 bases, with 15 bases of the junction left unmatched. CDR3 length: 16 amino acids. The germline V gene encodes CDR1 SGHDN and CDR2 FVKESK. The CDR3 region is CASSQEGGRSHRGKFF. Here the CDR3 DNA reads TGTGCCAGCAGCCAAGAGGGTGGGCGGAGCCACAGGGGGAAGTTCTTC.

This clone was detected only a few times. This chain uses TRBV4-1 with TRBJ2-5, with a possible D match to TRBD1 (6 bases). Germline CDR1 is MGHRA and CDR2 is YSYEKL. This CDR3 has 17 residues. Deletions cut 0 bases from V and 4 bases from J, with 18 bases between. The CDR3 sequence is CASSQEGLKLRGETQYF. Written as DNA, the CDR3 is TGCGCCAGCAGCCAAGAGGGGTTGAAACTCAGGGGAGAGACCCAGTACTTC.

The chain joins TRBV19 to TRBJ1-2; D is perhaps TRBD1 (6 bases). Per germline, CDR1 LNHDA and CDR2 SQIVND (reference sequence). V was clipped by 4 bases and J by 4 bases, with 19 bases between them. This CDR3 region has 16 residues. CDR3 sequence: CASSTPGTRVIYGYTF. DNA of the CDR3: TGTGCCAGTAGTACTCCCGGGACAAGAGTTATCTATGGCTACACCTTC.